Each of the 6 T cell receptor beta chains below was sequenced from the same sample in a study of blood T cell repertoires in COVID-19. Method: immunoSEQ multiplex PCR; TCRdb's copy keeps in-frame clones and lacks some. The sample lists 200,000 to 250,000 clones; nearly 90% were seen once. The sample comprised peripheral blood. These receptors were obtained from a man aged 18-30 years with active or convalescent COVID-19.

The CDR3 protein is CASSTGQAKGEKLFF. DNA for the CDR3: TGCGCCAGCAGCACCGGCCAAGCCAAGGGGGAAAAACTGTTTTTT. This chain connects TRBV5-1 to TRBJ1-4, with a possible D match to TRBD1 (5 bases). Trimming took off 4 bases at V and 8 bases at J, with 18 bases between the two ends. CDR3 length: 15 amino acids. Germline CDR1 reads SGHRS; CDR2 reads YFSETQ.

CDR3 sequence: CASSLGQGEGYTF. CDR3 sequence (DNA): TGCGCCAGCAGCTTGGGACAGGGGGAAGGCTACACCTTC. The chain links TRBV4-3 to TRBJ1-2; TRBD1 aligns across 11 bases. The CDR3 spans 13 residues. Trimming took 5 bases from V and 8 from J; bases not matched to a gene: 4. Germline loops: CDR1 LGHNA, CDR2 YSLEER.

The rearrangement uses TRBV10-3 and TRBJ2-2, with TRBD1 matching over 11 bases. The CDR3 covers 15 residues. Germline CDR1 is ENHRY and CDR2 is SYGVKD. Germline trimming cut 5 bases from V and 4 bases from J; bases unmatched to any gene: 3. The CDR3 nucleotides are TGTGCCATCAGTTCCGGGACAGGGGGCACCGGGGAGCTGTTTTTT. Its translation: CAISSGTGGTGELFF.

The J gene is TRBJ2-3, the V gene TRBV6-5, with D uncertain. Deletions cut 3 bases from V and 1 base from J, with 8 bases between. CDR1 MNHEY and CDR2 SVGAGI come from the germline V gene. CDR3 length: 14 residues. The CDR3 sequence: CASSYISGTDTQYF. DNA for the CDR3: TGTGCCAGCAGTTATATCTCAGGCACAGATACGCAGTATTTT.

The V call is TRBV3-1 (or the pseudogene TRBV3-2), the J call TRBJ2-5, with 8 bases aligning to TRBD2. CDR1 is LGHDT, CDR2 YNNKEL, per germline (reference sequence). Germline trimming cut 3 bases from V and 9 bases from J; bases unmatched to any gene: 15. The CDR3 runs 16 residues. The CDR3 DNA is TGTGCCAGCAGCCACAAGGGCGGGGGGCGAGTTTTGGCCCAGTACTTC. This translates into CASSHKGGGRVLAQYF.

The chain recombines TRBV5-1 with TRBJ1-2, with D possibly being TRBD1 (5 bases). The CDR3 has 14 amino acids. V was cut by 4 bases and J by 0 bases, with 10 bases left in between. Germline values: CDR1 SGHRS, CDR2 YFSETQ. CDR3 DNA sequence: TGCGCCAGCAGCCCGCAGGGCCCTAACTATGGCTACACCTTC. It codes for CASSPQGPNYGYTF.